The clone carrying this T cell receptor beta chain showed up just once. This record belongs to a study of circulating and synovial CD4+ cells in juvenile arthritis. Repertoires were generated with immunoSEQ multiplex PCR, while TCRdb's copy carries only in-frame clones and drops some. Altogether about 32,000 clones are present, more than 90% being singletons, with the ten largest covering about 0.68%. The ends lost 5 bases at V and 1 base at J; junction bases unmatched: 8. Per germline, CDR1 SGHVS and CDR2 FQNEAQ. The CDR3 has 16 residues. The chain combines TRBV7-8 with TRBJ1-5, with 7 nucleotides matching TRBD1. Sequences were obtained from CD4+ T cells from blood. The TCR comes from a human donor with juvenile idiopathic arthritis. CDR3 DNA: TGTGCCAGCAGCGCACGACAGGGTTTGAGCAATCAGCCCCAGCATTTT. Translating gives CASSARQGLSNQPQHF.